The entry that follows covers one T cell receptor (beta chain) sequence. Its antigen is unknown. Base-call qualities are not available, and no considerably larger clone is one nucleotide away. The data stem from a study of blood T cells in healthy people across ages (dated by TCRdb to between 2014 and 2017). Study-wide context: Template switching captured roughly one uniquely barcoded TCR beta cDNA molecule per two T cells in model experiments. To track age-related changes in TCR beta repertoire diversity, the study relied on deep sequencing normalized with unique cDNA molecular identifiers. Donors were grouped into four age groups: young (average approximately 15 years), middle-aged (roughly 37), aged (about 60) and long-lived (just over 80). For two donors (one aged 18 to 30 and one aged 80 or older), the study analyzed two additional independent replicas of 1 million unique cDNA reads from the same blood draw. To avoid experimental bias, donors of different ages were randomly spread across the sequencing lanes. Results and caveats for the whole study, not just this receptor: Observed TCR beta diversity per million T cells fell roughly linearly with age, and a significant reduction was already apparent by age around 40. Compared with the aged group, more naive CD4+ T cells, fewer expanded clones and increased TCR diversity were shown by the long-lived group, suggesting age selection. Total diversity estimates from one million sequenced T cells were considered lower bounds and underestimates. A strong correlation was found between observed TCR beta diversity and the percentage of naive T cells measured by flow cytometry. The CMV infection status of donors was not known, potentially confounding age-related changes in expanded clonotypes. Since profiling was done on bulk unsorted PBMCs, naive and antigen-experienced compartments could not be conclusively compared.

CDR3 length: 17 amino acids, cysteine to phenylalanine. The retained sequence is limited to the CDR3, 51 bases, with the frame set at the first base. Compared with germline, V lacks 1 base and J lacks 2 bases; bases without a gene match: 9. The germline V gene (reference sequence) specifies SEHNR as CDR1 and FQNEAQ as CDR2. The receptor library was made with 5' RACE. Instrument on record: Illumina HiSeq 2500. The second PCR ran for roughly 6 to 11 cycles and used a J-beta primer mix along with a sample-barcoded 5' primer. A unique molecular identifier was introduced onto each TCR beta cDNA molecule by a template-switch 5' adaptor carrying 12 random nucleotides. Each sample yielded at least 2.5 million CDR3-containing paired-end reads. The Mint cDNA synthesis kit, primed by a TRBC-specific oligonucleotide, was used to synthesize first-strand cDNA from all RNA. All cDNA was treated with uracil-DNA glycosylase and then went through a first 18-cycle PCR with the universal primers M1SS and BC2_uni_R. The paper's data handling went like this. Normalization of each sample was performed by random selection of 1 million high-quality reads, each carrying a distinct molecular identifier. Reads with shared molecular identifiers were discarded instead of being binned into consensus sequences. MiTCR, set to a Q25 quality threshold and the strictest error-elimination algorithm, was used for CDR3 identification, clonotype clustering and error correction. A nonparametric unseen species model with Euler transformation was used to estimate a lower bound on total TCR beta diversity. TCRdb handled the public reads itself, with Q25 trimming in fastp and clone calling in MiXCR, and kept productive beta chains. Each record represents a unique CDR3 protein, reported with the most common genes and DNA among its rows. These V and J calls are TCRdb output, not the study's own analysis. The sample table records roughly 570,000 distinct CDR3 sequences; 27% of these occur just once. The top ten constitute less than 20% of the sample.

Donors were a few dozen systemically healthy Caucasian individuals from Russia aged roughly 6 to 90 years. Each donor gave about 9.2 milliliters of peripheral blood, drawn into EDTA-treated Vacutainer tubes. Ficoll-Paque density-gradient centrifugation was used to isolate PBMCs, with at least 6.5 million per sample. Trizol reagent was used to extract total RNA from the PBMCs, yielding at least 6 micrograms per sample. For every donor, an aliquot of PBMCs went through flow cytometry to measure the percentages of naive CD45RAhigh/CD27high T cells. The V and J segments used are TRBV7-9 and TRBJ2-3; 7 central bases correspond to TRBD1. The origin of this receptor is a woman between 70 and 85 years old in good health. Sequenced input: blood. The CDR3 corresponds to CASSLDLGGEDTDTQYF. The DNA reads as follows: TGTGCCAGCAGCTTAGATCTAGGGGGCGAGGACACAGATACGCAGTATTTT.